This T cell receptor beta chain is from a study of regulatory T cells in long-lasting Graves disease (dated by TCRdb to the early 2020s). In the study overall: Persistent Graves' disease was defined as persistently positive TSH receptor autoantibodies together with antithyroid drug treatment for over 5 years. Persistent Graves' disease patients were compared with newly diagnosed Graves' disease patients by peripheral blood TCR sequencing and RNA sequencing. On average, persistent Graves' disease patients in the clinical cohort had been on antithyroid drugs for roughly 11 years. The study took place in China and was registered as a clinical trial. TCR sequencing covered 13 persistent and around 20 newly diagnosed Graves' disease patients, approximately 33 samples in total. Overall study outcomes, separate from this receptor: More public clonotypes were shared among persistent patients (under 3,000) than among newly diagnosed patients (more than 900). Peripheral blood alone was examined, since thyroid tissue, which constituted the primary lesion, could not be accessed. TRBV28, TRBJ1-2 and TRBJ2-5 were preferentially used in persistent disease, while TRBV20-1 and TRBJ2-1 were favored in newly diagnosed disease. Compared with newly diagnosed patients, persistent Graves' disease patients had lower TCR Shannon entropy and fewer highly expanded clones, which suggests clonal expansion. The authors acknowledged the small sample size as a limitation that may reduce accuracy. Sequencing and analysis were restricted to the TCR beta chain.

This clonotype was picked up many times. Its antigen has not been determined. No much larger clone exists at a distance of one base, and base qualities are not known. What this sample's time point label stands for: persistent/refractory GD, antithyroid drugs over 5 years with positive TRAb. For both TCR sequencing and RNA sequencing, RNA was extracted from PBMCs in TRIzol. Graves' disease was diagnosed according to American Thyroid Association guidelines. Recruitment of patients was carried out at an endocrinology department in Xi'an, China. Each patient gave about 10 milliliters of peripheral blood, collected in an EDTA anticoagulant tube. Ficoll Paque Plus density gradient separation was used to isolate PBMCs, and no further T cell sorting was performed. An Agilent 2100 Bioanalyzer and agarose gel were used to check RNA quality, and a NanoDrop 2000 was used to measure RNA concentration. Libraries were built with multiplex PCR. The instrument given in TCRdb is Illumina HiSeq 4000. TCR beta libraries were built with iRepertoire HTBI primers and Arm-PCR amplification of CDR3 regions. Before sequencing, the PCR products underwent gel purification. The authors' pipeline ran thus. Across samples, 60 to 75 TRBV and 15 or so TRBJ segments were identified and used for gene usage analysis of CDR3 amino acid clonotypes. Filtered high-quality paired reads were merged into contigs using COPE and FqMerger. BLAST was used to align contigs to IMGT TRBV, TRBD and TRBJ reference genes, and CDR3 was defined according to IMGT. Highly expanded clones were defined as clonotypes with a frequency above 0.1%. Repertoire diversity was measured by Shannon entropy, and V-J evenness by the Gini coefficient. A clonotype found in more than one individual was treated as public. TCRdb ran its own pipeline on the public reads, namely fastp trimming at Q25 and MiXCR clone calling, and kept in-frame beta chains. Merged by CDR3 protein, the rows form single entries marked with the most common genes and DNA. Here the V and J calls rest on TCRdb's processing, not on the authors' analysis. For this sample there are approximately 400,000 distinct CDR3 sequences; roughly 25% appear just once. The top ten clonotypes cover approximately 28% of the sample.

The germline V gene (reference sequence) yields MNHEY for CDR1 and SMNVEV for CDR2. Measured from the cysteine to the phenylalanine, the CDR3 is 15 residues long. The kept DNA is CDR3 alone, 45 bases in frame from the first base. V was cut back by 1 base and J by 3 bases, leaving a gap of 12 bases between them. The sequences come from peripheral blood mononuclear cells (PBMCs), collected when the disease was refractory, from a patient treated with antithyroid drugs. The sequence was obtained from a woman aged 40 to 50 with Graves disease. Donor details come from another sample of the same person, matched by shared clones. The V gene is TRBV27 and the J gene is TRBJ2-5, with the D call perhaps TRBD1 or TRBD2, as 5 bases match in each case. CDR3 protein: CASSLFTGTEETQYF. The DNA sequence is TGTGCCAGCAGTTTATTCACCGGGACGGAAGAGACCCAGTACTTC.